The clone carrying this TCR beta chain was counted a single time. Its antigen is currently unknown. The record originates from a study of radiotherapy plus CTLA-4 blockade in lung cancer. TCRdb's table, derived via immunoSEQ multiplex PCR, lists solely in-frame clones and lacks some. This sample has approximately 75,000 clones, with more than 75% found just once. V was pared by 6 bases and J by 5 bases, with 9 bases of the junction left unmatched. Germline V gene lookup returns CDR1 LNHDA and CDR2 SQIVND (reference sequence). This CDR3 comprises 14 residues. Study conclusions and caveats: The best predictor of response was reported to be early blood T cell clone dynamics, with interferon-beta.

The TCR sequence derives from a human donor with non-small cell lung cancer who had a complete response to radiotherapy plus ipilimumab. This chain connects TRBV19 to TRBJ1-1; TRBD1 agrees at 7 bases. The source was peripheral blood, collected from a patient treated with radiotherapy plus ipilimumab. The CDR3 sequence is CASSRGGSYTEAFF. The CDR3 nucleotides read TGTGCCAGTAGCCGAGGGGGCTCGTATACTGAAGCTTTCTTT.